The 23 T cell receptor beta chains presented below share a single source sample, sequenced in a study of shared clonotypes between healthy human individuals. Libraries were prepared by immunoSEQ multiplex PCR; TCRdb keeps only in-frame clonotypes and omits some of them. The sample carries a few million clones, approximately 92% recorded once. Specimen: naive CD4+ T cells sorted from blood. The subset denotes: CD45RA+ positively selected. These receptors all stem from a man younger than 30 in good health.

The chain joins TRBV28 to TRBJ2-7, with D unresolved. Germline V gene data show CDR1 as MDHEN and CDR2 as SYDVKM. V dropped 1 base and J dropped 0 bases, with 10 bases sitting between them. The CDR3 sequence is 15 residues long. The CDR3 loop is CASSLSRIVSYEQYF. The DNA for the CDR3 is TGTGCCAGCAGTTTATCTCGAATAGTCTCCTACGAGCAGTACTTC.

As DNA, the CDR3 is TGTGCCAGCAGCTTAAGTCTGGGTGCGGCGAACATTCAGTACTTC. It specifies CASSLSLGAANIQYF. The chain carries TRBV7-2 and TRBJ2-4; no firm D call. The CDR3 totals 15 residues. Germline CDR1 SGHTA, CDR2 FQGNSA. The V and J ends lost 2 bases and 7 bases respectively, with 15 bases between them.

V gene TRBV2 combines with J gene TRBJ2-7, with 10 bases lining up with TRBD2. The CDR3 runs 15 residues. Germline V gene data show CDR1 as SNHLY and CDR2 as FYNNEI. Germline trimming cut 3 bases from V and 7 bases from J; bases unmatched to any gene: 9. The DNA of the CDR3 is TGTGCCAGCAGTGATTTAAGCGGGGGGGATCGGGAGCAGTACTTC. Translating gives CASSDLSGGDREQYF.

The chain recombines TRBV6-5 with TRBJ1-1; maybe TRBD1 (6 bases). Germline CDR1 and CDR2: MNHEY and SVGAGI. V was clipped by 6 bases and J by 4 bases, with 15 bases between them. The CDR3 has 14 amino acids. Here the CDR3 reads CASRQPSTGTEAFF. CDR3 coding DNA: TGTGCCAGCAGGCAACCATCGACAGGCACTGAAGCTTTCTTT.

The sample holds one count of this clone. The chain links TRBV15 to TRBJ1-4; tentative D call: TRBD1 (5 bases). This CDR3 has 13 residues. With 7 bases removed from V and 5 bases from J, the gap between germline ends came to 11 bases. Looked up from germline, CDR1 is LNHNV and CDR2 is YYDKDF (reference sequence). CDR3 DNA sequence: TGTGCCACCACCAGGGTGGGGAATGAAAAACTGTTTTTT. Amino acids: CATTRVGNEKLFF.

The CDR3 sequence: CAWEGGRAGGQETQYF. CDR3 in DNA: TGTGCCTGGGAAGGCGGGAGGGCAGGGGGGCAAGAGACCCAGTACTTC. The chain couples TRBV30 to TRBJ2-5, with 9 bases matching TRBD2. Germline CDR1 GTSNPN, CDR2 SVGIG (reference sequence). The CDR3 covers 16 residues. The trim removed 5 bases at V and 2 bases at J, leaving 12 bases unmatched.

In regard to this clone: Other DNA sequences within the sample encode an identical CDR3. The chain links TRBV5-1 to TRBJ2-3; D remains ambiguous. The CDR3 sequence is 15 residues long. Trimming shortened V by 0 bases and J by 0 bases, and 8 bases separated the two germline ends. Germline assignment: CDR1 SGHRS and CDR2 YFSETQ. CDR3 sequence: CASSLAGKSTDTQYF. DNA of the CDR3: TGCGCCAGCAGCTTGGCCGGAAAAAGCACAGATACGCAGTATTTT.

The chain employs TRBV2 and TRBJ2-3; 7 nucleotides align to TRBD2. Per germline, CDR1 SNHLY and CDR2 FYNNEI. The junction had 5 bases not matched to a gene; V was cut back by 7 bases and J by 1 base. The CDR3 length is 14 residues. The CDR3 DNA follows: TGTGCCAGCACCCGGGAGGAGGGCACAGATACGCAGTATTTT. This translates into CASTREEGTDTQYF.

CDR3 sequence reads: CASSTEGVGGTEAFF. CDR3 coding DNA: TGCGCCAGCAGCACGGAGGGGGTGGGTGGCACTGAAGCTTTCTTT. This chain links TRBV5-1 with TRBJ1-1; possibly TRBD1 for D (6 bases). In germline, CDR1 is SGHRS, CDR2 YFSETQ. Trimming shortened V by 4 bases and J by 4 bases, and 17 bases separated the two germline ends. The CDR3 has 15 amino acids.

The chain carries TRBV5-6 and TRBJ2-1; 8 bases are a match to TRBD1. Germline trimming cut 9 bases from V and 5 bases from J; bases unmatched to any gene: 7. This CDR3 spans 13 amino acids. Germline loops: CDR1 SGHDT, CDR2 YYEEEE. In nucleotides, the CDR3 is TGTGCCACACGACAGGGGTTCAACAATGAGCAGTTCTTC. This sequence encodes CATRQGFNNEQFF.

This chain links TRBV7-3 with TRBJ2-2; 10 bases agree with TRBD1. Per germline, CDR1 SGHTA and CDR2 FQGTGA. The CDR3 is 15 residues long. The J segment lost 6 bases and the V segment lost 6 bases, leaving 7 bases of the junction unmatched. CDR3 DNA sequence: TGTGCCAGCAGGCCTAAGACAGGGGGCTCCGGGGAGCTGTTTTTT. Amino acids: CASRPKTGGSGELFF.

This rearrangement joins TRBV9 to TRBJ2-1; D is unresolved. V shed 4 bases and J shed 0 bases, with 11 bases lying between them. Germline loops: CDR1 SGDLS, CDR2 YYNGEE. There are 15 residues in the CDR3. The CDR3 coding sequence is TGTGCCAGCAGCCAGCCATCGAGCTCCTACAATGAGCAGTTCTTC. This encodes CASSQPSSSYNEQFF.

As concerns this clone: The identical CDR3 is also encoded by other nucleotide sequences in the sample. The chain joins TRBV5-1 to TRBJ2-1, with TRBD2 identical over 10 bases. CDR3 length: 15 amino acids. V was clipped by 0 bases and J by 7 bases; unmatched bases: 4. Germline V gene lookup returns CDR1 SGHRS and CDR2 YFSETQ. CDR3 residues: CASSLGLAGVNEQFF. The CDR3 nucleotides are TGCGCCAGCAGCTTGGGTCTAGCGGGGGTTAATGAGCAGTTCTTC. Based on the CDR3 plus reference TRBV5-1 and TRBJ2-1, the full variable domain is KAGVTQTPRYLIKTRGQQVTLSCSPISGHRSVSWYQQTPGQGLQFLFEYFSETQRNKGNFPGRFSGRQFSNSRSEMNVSTLELGDSALYLCASSLGLAGVNEQFFGPGTRLTVL.

CDR3: CASSLKSTDTQYF. The CDR3 DNA sequence: TGCGCCAGCAGCTTGAAAAGCACAGATACGCAGTATTTT. The chain combines TRBV5-1 with TRBJ2-3; the D is unclear. V was shortened by 1 base and J by 0 bases, with 3 bases between the two germline ends. The CDR3 has 13 amino acids. The germline gives CDR1 SGHRS, CDR2 YFSETQ.

The rearrangement uses TRBV30 and TRBJ1-5, with D uncertain. V gave up 1 base and J gave up 7 bases, with 17 bases separating them. This CDR3 is 15 amino acids long. Germline V gives CDR1 GTSNPN, CDR2 SVGIG (reference sequence). In DNA form, the CDR3 reads TGTGCCTGGAGTGACCGGGCCCAGGTGAGGCAGCCCCAGCATTTT. It is translated as CAWSDRAQVRQPQHF.

The CDR3 loop is CASRITAGGYEQYF. CDR3 DNA: TGTGCCAGCAGGATTACCGCGGGAGGCTACGAGCAGTACTTC. The V and J genes are TRBV7-2 and TRBJ2-7; 8 positions agree with TRBD2. V was pared by 6 bases and J by 3 bases, with 7 bases of the junction left unmatched. The CDR3 covers 14 residues. The germline V gene encodes CDR1 SGHTA and CDR2 FQGNSA.

The chain combines TRBV2 with TRBJ1-2, with D uncertain. V gave up 1 base and J gave up 3 bases, with 9 bases separating them. CDR3 length: 14 residues. The germline V gene encodes CDR1 SNHLY and CDR2 FYNNEI. CDR3 amino acids: CASSEGVIYYGYTF. As DNA, the CDR3 is TGTGCCAGCAGTGAAGGAGTCATCTACTATGGCTACACCTTC.

The V call is TRBV2, the J call TRBJ2-3, with D uncertain. Trimming took 6 bases from V and 8 from J, leaving 15 bases between them. This CDR3 region has 13 residues. Germline V gene data show CDR1 as SNHLY and CDR2 as FYNNEI. This chain's CDR3 is CASSPNGLGTQYF. CDR3 DNA: TGTGCCAGCAGCCCGAACGGCTTAGGTACGCAGTATTTT.

The rearrangement uses TRBV2 and TRBJ2-7; the D gene could be TRBD1 or TRBD2 (5 bases each). The CDR3 loop spans 13 amino acids. V was cut by 6 bases and J by 2 bases, with 11 bases left in between. Germline V gene sequence: CDR1 SNHLY, CDR2 FYNNEI. The CDR3 is CASRGVGAYEQYF. CDR3 coding DNA: TGTGCCAGCAGGGGGGTAGGGGCCTACGAGCAGTACTTC.

A single count supports this clone. In DNA, the CDR3 is TGTGCCAGCAGTTACGGGGCCCGCTCTGGGGCCAACGTCCTGACTTTC. This encodes CASSYGARSGANVLTF. The gene calls are TRBV27 and TRBJ2-6; the D call may be TRBD1 or TRBD2 (5 bases each). The CDR3 is 16 residues long. The germline V and J ends were trimmed by 4 bases and 0 bases, with 10 bases remaining between them. Per germline, CDR1 MNHEY and CDR2 SMNVEV (reference sequence).

The rearrangement uses TRBV5-4 and TRBJ1-6, with D unresolved. The germline V gene has CDR1 SGHNT and CDR2 YYREEE (reference sequence). Between the trimmed V and J ends, which lost 3 bases and 9 bases, there was a span of 10 bases. The CDR3 length is 13 residues. CDR3 DNA: TGTGCCAGCAGCTCGGGAACTTCTTCACCCCTCCACTTT. Amino acid sequence: CASSSGTSSPLHF.

The chain uses TRBV4-2 and TRBJ2-1; 7 bases are a match to TRBD2. The CDR3 has 15 residues. CDR1 LGHNA and CDR2 YNFKEQ come from the germline V gene. Trimming at V came to 6 bases and at J to 8 bases, leaving 13 bases not matched to a gene. The CDR3 spells CASRLAGTLVDEQFF. DNA for the CDR3: TGTGCCAGCAGATTAGCGGGTACGCTGGTCGATGAGCAGTTCTTC.

The chain joins TRBV28 to TRBJ2-2; 12 bases are shared with TRBD2. The CDR3 loop spans 16 amino acids. J was trimmed by 7 bases and V by 3 bases; bases with no gene match: 6. CDR1 is MDHEN, CDR2 SYDVKM, per germline. CDR3 bases: TGTGCCAGCAGTTTGGTACTAGCGGGGGGAGTCGGGGAGCTGTTTTTT. Its protein product is CASSLVLAGGVGELFF.